The 9 T cell receptor beta chains below come from one sample, sequenced in a study of T cells in Graves' hyperthyroidism and ophthalmopathy. Amplified TCR beta CDR3 regions derived from RNA transcripts. In the first-round RT-PCR of the TCR CDR3, the HTBI primer set was used. TCRdb recomputed calls from the multiplex PCR reads with MiXCR, one row per CDR3 protein. This sample has about 520,000 distinct CDR3 sequences, with around 22% found just once. Input material: blood. These receptors originate from a woman in her twenties or thirties with Graves' ophthalmopathy.

The chain uses TRBV15 and TRBJ1-2; D gene unclear. V was cut by 0 bases and J by 0 bases, with 5 bases left in between. CDR3 length: 14 amino acids. The germline V gene encodes CDR1 LNHNV and CDR2 YYDKDF (reference sequence). The CDR3 region has the DNA TGTGCCACCAGCAGAGAGTACGCTAACTATGGCTACACCTTC. It yields the protein CATSREYANYGYTF.

This clonotype was observed many times. The CDR3 DNA reads as TGTGCCAGCAGCCTACAAAGGGGGGGCCAAGGCAATCAGCCCCAGCATTTT. Translating gives CASSLQRGGQGNQPQHF. This chain joins TRBV12-3 or TRBV12-4 and TRBJ1-5; a possible D gene is TRBD1 (6 bases). The CDR3 covers 17 residues. V was trimmed by 6 bases and J by 2 bases, leaving 20 bases between them.

The chain links TRBV7-9 to TRBJ2-7; D is perhaps TRBD1 (6 bases). Between the trimmed V and J ends, which lost 2 bases and 2 bases, there was a span of 10 bases. The CDR3 runs 14 residues. Germline CDR1 and CDR2: SEHNR and FQNEAQ (reference sequence). Written as DNA, the CDR3 is TGTGCCAGCAGCTTATCAGGGGCCGCCTACGAGCAGTACTTC. Its protein product is CASSLSGAAYEQYF.

This clonotype appeared a few times. The chain carries TRBV10-3 and TRBJ2-7, with D hard to call. This CDR3 spans 13 amino acids. Between the trimmed V and J ends, which lost 6 bases and 2 bases, there was a span of 11 bases. The germline V gene has CDR1 ENHRY and CDR2 SYGVKD. The CDR3 is CAIRVPETYEQYF. CDR3 bases: TGTGCCATCAGGGTCCCTGAAACCTACGAGCAGTACTTC.

This clonotype came up many times. V gene TRBV6-4 combines with J gene TRBJ1-1, with D unclear. The CDR3 consists of 17 residues. V lost 6 bases and J 3 bases, leaving 23 bases between the germline ends. The germline V gene has CDR1 MRHNA and CDR2 SNTAGT. Here the CDR3 reads CASRPSSGEGTDTEAFF. DNA for the CDR3: TGTGCCAGCAGGCCCTCATCAGGAGAGGGTACGGACACTGAAGCTTTCTTT.

This clonotype was seen just once. This sequence joins TRBV4-3 and TRBJ1-1; unclear D gene. The CDR3 has 13 amino acids. The V gene's germline CDR1 is LGHNA and CDR2 YSLEER. V lost 4 bases and J lost 5, with 11 bases in between. In DNA, the CDR3 is TGCGCCAGCAGCCCCTCCCCCCAAACTGAAGCTTTCTTT. Translation gives CASSPSPQTEAFF.

On this clonotype: This may be a read error, as it is one base from a much larger clone. V gene TRBV18 combines with J gene TRBJ1-1; D is unresolved. Germline V lookup: CDR1 KGHSH, CDR2 LQKENI. The CDR3 has 15 residues. The CDR3 DNA reads TGTGCCAGCTCACCTCGTTCAGGTTCGGAAACTGAAGCTGTCTTT. Protein product: CASSPRSGSETEAVF.

This clonotype was found many times. The J gene is TRBJ1-5, the V gene TRBV19; no clear D gene. The CDR3 is 13 amino acids. V lost 3 bases, J lost 5 bases, and 8 bases lay in between. Germline V CDR1 and CDR2: LNHDA, SQIVND (reference sequence). The CDR3: CASSIAGYQPQHF. The CDR3 bases are TGTGCCAGTAGTATCGCGGGGTATCAGCCCCAGCATTTT.

This clonotype was detected many times. The rearrangement links TRBV6-1 to TRBJ1-2; D unclear. V was shortened by 3 bases and J by 2 bases, with 19 bases between the two germline ends. The CDR3 has 17 amino acids. CDR1 and CDR2 from the germline V gene are MNHNS and SASEGT. The CDR3 region is CASSDYFPSPENYGYTF. The CDR3 DNA reads TGTGCCAGCAGTGATTACTTTCCGTCTCCCGAAAACTATGGCTACACCTTC.